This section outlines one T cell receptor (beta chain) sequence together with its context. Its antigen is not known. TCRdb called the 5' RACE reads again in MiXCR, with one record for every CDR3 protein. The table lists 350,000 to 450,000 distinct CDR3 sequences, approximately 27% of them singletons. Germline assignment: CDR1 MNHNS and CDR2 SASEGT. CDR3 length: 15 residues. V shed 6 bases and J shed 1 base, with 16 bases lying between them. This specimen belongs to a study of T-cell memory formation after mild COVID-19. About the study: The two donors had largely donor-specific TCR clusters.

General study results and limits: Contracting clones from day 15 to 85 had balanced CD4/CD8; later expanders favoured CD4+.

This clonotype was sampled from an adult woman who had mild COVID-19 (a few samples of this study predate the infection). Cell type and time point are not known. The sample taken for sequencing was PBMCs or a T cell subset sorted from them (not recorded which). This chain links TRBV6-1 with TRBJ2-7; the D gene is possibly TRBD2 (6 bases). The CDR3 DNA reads TGTGCCAGCAGGGTCGCTGGTCGGGGGTCCTACGAGCAGTACTTC. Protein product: CASRVAGRGSYEQYF.